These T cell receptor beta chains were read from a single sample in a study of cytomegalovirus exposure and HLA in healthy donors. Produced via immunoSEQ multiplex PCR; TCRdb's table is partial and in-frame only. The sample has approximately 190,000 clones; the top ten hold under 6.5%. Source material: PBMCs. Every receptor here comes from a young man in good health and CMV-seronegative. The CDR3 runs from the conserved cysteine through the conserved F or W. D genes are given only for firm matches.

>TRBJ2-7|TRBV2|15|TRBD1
CASRLNLQGEHEQYF
TGTGCCAGCAGGCTCAACCTCCAGGGGGAGCACGAGCAGTACTTC
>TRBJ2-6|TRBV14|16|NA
CASSHKQRAGANVLTF
TGTGCCAGCAGCCATAAACAGAGGGCTGGGGCCAACGTCCTGACTTTC
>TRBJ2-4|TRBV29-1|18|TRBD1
CSVEGKGTGGGGRNIQYF
TGCAGCGTTGAAGGGAAAGGGACAGGGGGCGGGGGGAGGAACATTCAGTACTTC
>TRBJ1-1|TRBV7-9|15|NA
CASSKIRQGSTEAFF
TGTGCCAGCAGCAAAATCAGGCAGGGGAGCACTGAAGCTTTCTTT
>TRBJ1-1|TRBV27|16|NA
CASTRRVGDGDTEAFF
TGTGCCAGCACCCGAAGGGTAGGGGATGGGGACACTGAAGCTTTCTTT
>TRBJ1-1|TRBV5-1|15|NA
CASSLGEGGGTEAFF
TGCGCCAGCAGCTTGGGTGAAGGGGGGGGCACTGAAGCTTTCTTT
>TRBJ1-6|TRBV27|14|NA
CASSFLVVASPLHF
TGTGCCAGCAGCTTTCTCGTGGTGGCTTCACCCCTCCACTTT
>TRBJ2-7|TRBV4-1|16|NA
CASSQLAGGAFYEQYF
TGCGCCAGCAGCCAACTAGCTGGGGGCGCTTTTTACGAGCAGTACTTC
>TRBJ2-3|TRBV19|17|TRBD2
CASSPGGLGGGTDTQYF
TGTGCCAGTAGTCCTGGTGGACTAGGAGGTGGCACAGATACGCAGTATTTT
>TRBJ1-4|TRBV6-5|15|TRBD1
CASSRRDSGNEKLFF
TGTGCCAGCAGTCGCCGGGACAGTGGTAATGAAAAACTGTTTTTT
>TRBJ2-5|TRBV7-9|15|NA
CASSGYRDKQETQYF
TGTGCCAGCAGCGGGTACCGGGACAAGCAAGAGACCCAGTACTTC
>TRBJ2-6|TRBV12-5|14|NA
CASGPGAGANVLTF
TGTGCTAGTGGCCCGGGGGCTGGGGCCAACGTCCTGACTTTC
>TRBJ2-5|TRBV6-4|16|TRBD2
CASRPAWGLPEETQYF
TGTGCCAGCAGGCCGGCTTGGGGACTACCCGAAGAGACCCAGTACTTC
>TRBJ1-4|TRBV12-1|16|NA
CASSKKSGQSNEKLFF
TGTGCCAGCAGCAAGAAATCGGGACAGTCTAATGAAAAACTGTTTTTT
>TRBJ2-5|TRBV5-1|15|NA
CASSMWGEFGETQYF
TGCGCCTCTTCTATGTGGGGGGAGTTCGGGGAGACCCAGTACTTC
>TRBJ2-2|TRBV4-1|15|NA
CASSSTGSNTGELFF
TGCGCCAGCAGCTCGACAGGATCGAACACCGGGGAGCTGTTTTTT
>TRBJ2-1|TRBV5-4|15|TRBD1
CASRTDRGTYNEQFF
TGTGCCAGCAGAACCGACAGGGGCACCTACAATGAGCAGTTCTTC
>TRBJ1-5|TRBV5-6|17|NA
CASSTGPPGQANQPQHF
TGTGCCAGCAGCACGGGGCCCCCGGGACAAGCCAATCAGCCCCAGCATTTT